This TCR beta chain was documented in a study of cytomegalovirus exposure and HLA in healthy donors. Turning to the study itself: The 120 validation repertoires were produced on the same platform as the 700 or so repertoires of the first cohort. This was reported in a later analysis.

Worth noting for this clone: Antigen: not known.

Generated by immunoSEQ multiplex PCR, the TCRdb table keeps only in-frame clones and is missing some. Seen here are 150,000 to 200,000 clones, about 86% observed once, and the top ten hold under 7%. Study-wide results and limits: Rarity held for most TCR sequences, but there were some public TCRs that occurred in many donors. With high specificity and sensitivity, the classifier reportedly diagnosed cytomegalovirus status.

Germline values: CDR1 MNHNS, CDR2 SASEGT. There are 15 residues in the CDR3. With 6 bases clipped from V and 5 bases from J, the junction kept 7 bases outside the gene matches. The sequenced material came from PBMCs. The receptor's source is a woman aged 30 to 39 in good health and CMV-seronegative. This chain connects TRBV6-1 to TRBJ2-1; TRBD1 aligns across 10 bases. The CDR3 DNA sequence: TGTGCCAGCAGGGGAAGACAGGGGGCTCACAATGAGCAGTTCTTC. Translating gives CASRGRQGAHNEQFF.